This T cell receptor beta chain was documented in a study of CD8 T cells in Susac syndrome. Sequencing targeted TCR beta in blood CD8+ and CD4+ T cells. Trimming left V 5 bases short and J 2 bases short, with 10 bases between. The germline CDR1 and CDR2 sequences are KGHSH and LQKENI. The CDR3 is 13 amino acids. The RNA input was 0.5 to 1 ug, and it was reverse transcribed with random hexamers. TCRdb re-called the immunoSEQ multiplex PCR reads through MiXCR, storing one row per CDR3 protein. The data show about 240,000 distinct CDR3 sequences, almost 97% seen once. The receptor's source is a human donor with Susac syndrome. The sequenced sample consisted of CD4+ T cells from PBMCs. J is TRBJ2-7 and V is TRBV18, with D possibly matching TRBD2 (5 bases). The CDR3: CASSSGLAYEQYF. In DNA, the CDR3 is TGTGCCAGCTCATCCGGACTGGCCTACGAGCAGTACTTC.